This TCR beta chain emerged from a study of metastatic and nonmetastatic thyroid tumors. No treatment had been given to any patient before thyroid surgery. Deletions cut 3 bases from V and 5 bases from J, with 10 bases between. In germline, CDR1 is DFQATT, CDR2 SNEGSKA (reference sequence). The CDR3 runs to 12 residues. Using MiXCR, TCRdb re-called clones from the PCR reads. The sample records roughly 15,000 clones, 22% being singletons. Sample: adjacent normal tissue. This clonotype originated in a female donor with papillary thyroid cancer or a benign thyroid nodule (not recorded which). Some clones in this sample may be carry-over from other donors' samples. The rearrangement links TRBV20-1 to TRBJ2-5, with D unclear. The CDR3 region is CSARLVGETQYF. DNA for the CDR3: TGCAGTGCTAGGCTAGTCGGGGAGACCCAGTACTTC.